These 7 T cell receptor beta chains were sequenced from one sample in a study of shared clonotypes between healthy human individuals. The protocol was immunoSEQ multiplex PCR, while the TCRdb copy is restricted to in-frame clones and leaves out a portion. Here the sample spans 2 million to 2.5 million clones, around 95% being singletons. Specimen: naive CD4+ T cells sorted from blood. The subset denotes: CD45RA+ positively selected. The origin of the receptors is a young man in good health.

This clone has a single count. This may be a read error: a much more frequent sequence differs by one nucleotide. Additional DNA sequences in this sample encode the identical CDR3. This chain connects TRBV5-6 to TRBJ1-5; tentative D call: TRBD1 (5 bases). Germline loops: CDR1 SGHDT, CDR2 YYEEEE. The CDR3 spans 13 residues. CDR3: CASSKGNNQPQHF. CDR3 bases: TGTGCCAGCAGTAAGGGGAACAATCAGCCTCAGCATTTT.

Concerning this clone: Other DNA sequences in the sample encode the same CDR3. V usage is TRBV27 and J usage is TRBJ1-2, with D possibly TRBD1 on 5 matching bases. The V end was cut by 2 bases, the J end by 2 bases, with 9 bases between. The germline gives CDR1 MNHEY, CDR2 SMNVEV (reference sequence). This CDR3 comprises 14 residues. CDR3 DNA sequence: TGTGCCAGCAGTTTACGGGGCGCCAACTATGGCTACACCTTC. Translating gives CASSLRGANYGYTF.

Turning to this clone: One base away lies a much larger clone, so this may be a sequencing read error. The V and J genes are TRBV6-5 and TRBJ2-7; D not certain. From germline, CDR1 is MNHEY and CDR2 SVGAGI. The CDR3 contains 13 residues. V lost 2 bases and J 0 bases, leaving 5 bases between the germline ends. As DNA, the CDR3 is TGTGCCAGCAGTTACAAGGGCTCCTACGAGCAGTACTTC. This sequence encodes CASSYKGSYEQYF.

The table lists this clone with a count of one. This chain links TRBV4-2 with TRBJ1-4, with D unclear. Germline values: CDR1 LGHNA, CDR2 YNFKEQ. V lost 3 bases, J lost 7 bases, and 12 bases lay in between. The CDR3 is 14 residues long. CDR3 DNA: TGTGCCAGCAGCCAGATCTCGGGTTTTGAAAAACTGTTTTTT. Its protein product is CASSQISGFEKLFF.

To note about this clone: In the same sample, other DNA sequences code for this CDR3. The V and J genes are TRBV4-3 and TRBJ2-3; possible D gene TRBD2, 6 bases. V lost 4 bases to trimming and J lost 2 bases, with 19 bases between them. The CDR3 extends over 17 amino acids. The germline V gene encodes CDR1 LGHNA and CDR2 YSLEER. CDR3 nucleotide sequence: TGCGCCAGCAGCCCCCCTCGGGACTGCCCGAACACAGATACGCAGTATTTT. Amino acids: CASSPPRDCPNTDTQYF.

The V call is TRBV13, the J call TRBJ1-1, with D uncertain. The V gene's germline CDR1 is PRHDT and CDR2 FYEKMQ (reference sequence). Trimming took off 6 bases at V and 0 bases at J, with 14 bases between the two ends. The CDR3 totals 15 residues. The CDR3, as DNA: TGTGCCAGCAGGCTAGTCAGTTCGCTGAACACTGAAGCTTTCTTT. It encodes CASRLVSSLNTEAFF.

This chain links TRBV20-1 with TRBJ1-1, with D maybe TRBD1 (6 bases). There are 11 residues in the CDR3. Germline V gives CDR1 DFQATT, CDR2 SNEGSKA (reference sequence). The CDR3 DNA reads as TGCAAAGGGGGGAGGGACACTGAAGCTTTCTTT. It codes for CKGGRDTEAFF.